This T cell receptor beta chain was identified during a study of T cells after posttransplantation cyclophosphamide. Generated by immunoSEQ multiplex PCR, the TCRdb table keeps only in-frame clones and is missing some. The sample consists of about 24,000 clones, more than 80% of them appearing once. The CDR3 totals 13 residues. Germline-derived CDR1 and CDR2 are MGHRA and YSYEKL. Methotrexate plus calcineurin inhibitor accompanied controls' myeloablative marrow transplants; sampling was 1 year later. The TCR originated in a female patient between 50 and 60 years old who received an allogeneic stem cell transplant from an unrelated donor, was CMV-positive, and had chronic GVHD only. The graft donor may be the source of some T cells. This chain links TRBV4-1 with TRBJ2-5; D gene unclear. The closer fit of TRBJ2-7 to the DNA end suggests the J call may be wrong. Sequenced material: PBMCs, taken after an allogeneic stem cell transplant with a calcineurin inhibitor and methotrexate. The DNA of the CDR3 is TGCGCCAGCAGCCAAGGGCCTAGCTACGAGCAGTACTTC. Translated, it gives CASSQGPSYEQYF.